Listed below are T cell receptor beta chains from one sample, sequenced in a study of OX40 agonist ivuxolimab in advanced cancers. TCRdb keeps only in-frame clones here, not all; method: immunoSEQ multiplex PCR. The sample carries some 74,000 clones, 65% to 90% recorded once. The source was CD4+ or CD8+ T cells sorted from blood, collected in a trial of the OX40 agonist ivuxolimab. Receptors were obtained from an adult with an advanced solid tumor such as melanoma, head and neck, liver or kidney cancer. The CDR3 runs from the conserved cysteine through the conserved F or W. A D gene is named only where the DNA matches it firmly. Clone size is stated in some rows and not others, as once, few, many or a class when expanded.

J gene,D gene,V gene,clone size,CDR3 DNA,CDR3 protein
TRBJ2-2,TRBD2,TRBV10-1,NA,TGCGCCAGCAGTAGCGGGAGTTGGAACACCGGGGAGCTGTTTTTT,CASSSGSWNTGELFF
TRBJ1-1,NA,TRBV2,NA,TGTGCCAGCAGGCCCACCAACGGGGCGACTGAAGCTTTCTTT,CASRPTNGATEAFF
TRBJ1-1,NA,TRBV15,NA,TGTGCCACCAGCAGAGATGCAGGAAGGGCTTTCTTT,CATSRDAGRAFF
TRBJ2-7,TRBD1,TRBV10-3,NA,TGTGCCATCAGTGAGACCGACAGGGCCTCCTACGAGCAGTACTTC,CAISETDRASYEQYF
TRBJ2-7,NA,TRBV18,few,TGTGCCAGCTCACCAAATGGCGGGGAGAGCTCCTACGAGCAGTACTTC,CASSPNGGESSYEQYF
TRBJ2-5,TRBD1,TRBV2,once,TGTGCCAGCGGACAGGTGGGACCCCAAGAGACCCAGTACTTC,CASGQVGPQETQYF
TRBJ2-3,TRBD2,TRBV28,NA,TGTGCCAGCAGCTCTGCGACTAGCGGGAAGACAGATACGCAGTATTTT,CASSSATSGKTDTQYF
TRBJ1-1,NA,TRBV18,NA,TGTGCCAGCTCACCATCATGGGACACTGAAGCTTTCTTT,CASSPSWDTEAFF
TRBJ2-5,TRBD1,TRBV4-3,NA,TGCGCCAGCAGCCCCGGTTTTGAGGGGGCGAAGACCCAGTACTTC,CASSPGFEGAKTQYF
TRBJ2-7,NA,TRBV2,NA,TGTGCCAGCAGCGGGGCTTACGAGCAGTACTTC,CASSGAYEQYF
TRBJ2-1,TRBD1,TRBV2,NA,TGTGCCAGCAGCTCCGGACAGGGGGACAATGAGCAGTTCTTC,CASSSGQGDNEQFF
TRBJ1-5,NA,TRBV30,NA,TGTGCCTGGAGTGTACTGGCCAGCAATCAGCCCCAGCATTTT,CAWSVLASNQPQHF
TRBJ2-1,TRBD1,TRBV11-3,NA,TGTGCCAGCAGCTTCTTTTCCGGGACAGGGGGAAATGAGCAGTTCTTC,CASSFFSGTGGNEQFF
TRBJ2-7,NA,TRBV15,NA,TGTGCCACGCGGCGGGACACTGACTCCTACGAGCAGTACTTC,CATRRDTDSYEQYF
TRBJ1-3,NA,TRBV7-6,NA,TGTGCCAGCAGCCCTGAACCCTCTGGAAACACCATATATTTT,CASSPEPSGNTIYF
TRBJ2-7,NA,TRBV5-5,NA,TGTGCCAGCAGCTACAACGGTCCCGGCGAGCAGTACTTC,CASSYNGPGEQYF
TRBJ2-5,TRBD2,TRBV5-4,NA,TGTGCCAGCAGCTTGGGGCGGGGGGTATCATCCTGGACCCAGTACTTC,CASSLGRGVSSWTQYF
TRBJ2-2,TRBD1,TRBV7-3,NA,TGTGCCAGCAGCCGAGGACAGGAAAACACCGGGGAGCTGTTTTTT,CASSRGQENTGELFF
TRBJ1-1,NA,TRBV5-6,once,TGTGCCAGCAGCACCCTGAACACTGAAGCTTTCTTT,CASSTLNTEAFF
TRBJ1-2,NA,TRBV5-1,NA,TGCGCCAGCAGCCACGACGGTCTCTCCTATGGCTACACCTTC,CASSHDGLSYGYTF
TRBJ1-1,NA,TRBV5-1,NA,TGCGCCAGCAGCTCCACGAGGAACACTGAAGCTTTCTTT,CASSSTRNTEAFF
TRBJ2-7,NA,TRBV5-1,NA,TGCGCCAGCAGCTTGAGTGAGGCGGGGTCAGAGTACTTC,CASSLSEAGSEYF